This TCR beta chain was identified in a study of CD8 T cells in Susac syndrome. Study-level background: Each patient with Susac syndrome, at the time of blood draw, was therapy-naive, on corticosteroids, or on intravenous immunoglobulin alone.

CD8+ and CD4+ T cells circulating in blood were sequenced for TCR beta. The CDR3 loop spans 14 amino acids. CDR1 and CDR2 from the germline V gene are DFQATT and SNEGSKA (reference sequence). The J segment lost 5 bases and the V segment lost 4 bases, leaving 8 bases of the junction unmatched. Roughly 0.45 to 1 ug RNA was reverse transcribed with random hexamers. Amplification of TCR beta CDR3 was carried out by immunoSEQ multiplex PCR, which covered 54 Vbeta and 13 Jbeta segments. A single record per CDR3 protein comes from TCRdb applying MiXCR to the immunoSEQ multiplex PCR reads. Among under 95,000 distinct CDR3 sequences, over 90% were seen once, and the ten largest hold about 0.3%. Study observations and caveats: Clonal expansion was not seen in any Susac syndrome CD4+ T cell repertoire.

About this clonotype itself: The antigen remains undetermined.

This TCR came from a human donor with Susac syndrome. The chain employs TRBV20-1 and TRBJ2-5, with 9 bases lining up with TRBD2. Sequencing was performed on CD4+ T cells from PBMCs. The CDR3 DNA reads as TGCAGTGCTAATGGGCTAGCGGGGAGGGAGACCCAGTACTTC. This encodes CSANGLAGRETQYF.